This T cell receptor (beta chain) was obtained from a study of shared clonotypes between healthy human individuals. About this clone: Other DNA sequences in the sample encode the same CDR3.

Trimming cost V 2 bases and J 7 bases, with 6 bases left between them. The CDR3 spans 12 residues. Germline CDR1 and CDR2: SEHNR and FQNEAQ (reference sequence). Only CD45RO-negative cells positively selected for CCR7 counted as naive CD8 cells, so terminally differentiated effector memory CD45RA+ cells were excluded. The protocol was immunoSEQ multiplex PCR, while the TCRdb copy is restricted to in-frame clones and leaves out a portion. Of more than 600,000 clones listed, roughly 94% were seen once; the top ten hold 24%. This chain connects TRBV7-9 to TRBJ1-5, with D possibly being TRBD1 (5 bases). Sequenced sample: naive CD8+ T cells sorted from blood. The receptor comes from a man younger than 45 in good health. Written as DNA, the CDR3 is TGTGCCAGCAGCTTAACAGGACAGCCCCAGCATTTT. Translated: CASSLTGQPQHF.